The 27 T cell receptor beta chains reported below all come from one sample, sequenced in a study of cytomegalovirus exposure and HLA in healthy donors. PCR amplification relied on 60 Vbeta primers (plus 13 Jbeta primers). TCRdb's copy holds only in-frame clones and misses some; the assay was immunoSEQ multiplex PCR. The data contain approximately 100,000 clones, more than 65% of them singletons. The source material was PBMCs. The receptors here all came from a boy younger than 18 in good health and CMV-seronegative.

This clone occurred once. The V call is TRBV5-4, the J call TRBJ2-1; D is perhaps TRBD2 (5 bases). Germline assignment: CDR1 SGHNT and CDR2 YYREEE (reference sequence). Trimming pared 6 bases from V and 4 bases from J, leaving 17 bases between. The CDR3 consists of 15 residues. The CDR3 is CASTQAEGAYNEQFF. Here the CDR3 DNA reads TGTGCCAGCACCCAGGCTGAGGGAGCGTACAATGAGCAGTTCTTC.

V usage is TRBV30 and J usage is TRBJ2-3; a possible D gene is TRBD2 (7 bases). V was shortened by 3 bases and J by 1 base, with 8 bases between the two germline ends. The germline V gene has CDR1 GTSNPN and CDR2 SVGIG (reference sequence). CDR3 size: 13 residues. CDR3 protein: CAWSGGRTDTQYF. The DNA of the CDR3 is TGTGCCTGGAGCGGGGGGCGCACAGATACGCAGTATTTT.

The CDR3 nucleotides are TGTGCCAGCAGCTTAGTCGGGACAGGGTCGTACGAGCAGTACTTC. This translates into CASSLVGTGSYEQYF. The chain uses TRBV7-2 and TRBJ2-7, with 9 bases lining up with TRBD1. With V trimmed by 1 base and J by 4 bases, 5 bases remained unmatched. The germline CDR1 and CDR2 sequences are SGHTA and FQGNSA. CDR3 length: 15 residues.

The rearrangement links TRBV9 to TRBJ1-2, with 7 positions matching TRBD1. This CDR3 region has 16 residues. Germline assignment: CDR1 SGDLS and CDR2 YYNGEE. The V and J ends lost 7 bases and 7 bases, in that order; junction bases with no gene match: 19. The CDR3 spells CASSLVEGAAGFGYTF. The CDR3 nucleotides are TGTGCCAGCTCCCTGGTGGAGGGGGCGGCGGGTTTTGGCTACACCTTC. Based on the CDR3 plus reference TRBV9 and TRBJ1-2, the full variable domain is DSGVTQTPKHLITATGQRVTLRCSPRSGDLSVYWYQQSLDQGLQFLIQYYNGEERAKGNILERFSAQQFPDLHSELNLSSLELGDSALYFCASSLVEGAAGFGYTFGSGTRLTVV.

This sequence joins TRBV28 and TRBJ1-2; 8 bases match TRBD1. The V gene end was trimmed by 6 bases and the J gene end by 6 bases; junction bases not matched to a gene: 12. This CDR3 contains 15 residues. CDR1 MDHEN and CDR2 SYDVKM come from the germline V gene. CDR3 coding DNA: TGTGCCAGCAGCCAATCGGCCGCGGGACAGGATGGCTACACCTTC. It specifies CASSQSAAGQDGYTF.

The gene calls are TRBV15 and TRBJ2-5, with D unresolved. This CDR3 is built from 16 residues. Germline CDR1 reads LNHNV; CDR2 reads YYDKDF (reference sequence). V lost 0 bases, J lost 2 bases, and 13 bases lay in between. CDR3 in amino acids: CATSRDFFGGQETQYF. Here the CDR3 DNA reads TGTGCCACCAGCAGAGATTTCTTTGGCGGACAAGAGACCCAGTACTTC.

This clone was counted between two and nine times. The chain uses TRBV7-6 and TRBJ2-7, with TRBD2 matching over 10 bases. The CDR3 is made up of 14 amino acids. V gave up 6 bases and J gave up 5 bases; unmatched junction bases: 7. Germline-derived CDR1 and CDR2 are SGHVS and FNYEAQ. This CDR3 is CASSSSGRADEQYF. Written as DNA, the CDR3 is TGTGCCAGCAGTTCCAGCGGGAGGGCCGACGAGCAGTACTTC.

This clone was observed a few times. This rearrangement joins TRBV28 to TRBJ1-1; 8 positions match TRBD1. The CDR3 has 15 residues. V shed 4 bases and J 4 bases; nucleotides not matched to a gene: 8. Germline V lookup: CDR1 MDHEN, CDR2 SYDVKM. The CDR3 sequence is CASSSPGQGGTEAFF. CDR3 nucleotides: TGTGCCAGCAGTTCCCCCGGACAGGGCGGCACTGAAGCTTTCTTT.

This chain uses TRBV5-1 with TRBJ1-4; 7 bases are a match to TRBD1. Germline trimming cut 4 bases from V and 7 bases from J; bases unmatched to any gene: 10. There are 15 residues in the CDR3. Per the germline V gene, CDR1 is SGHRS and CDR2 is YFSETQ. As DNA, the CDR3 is TGCGCCAGCAGCGGTGACAGGGCTGGAAGTGAAAAACTGTTTTTT. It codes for CASSGDRAGSEKLFF.

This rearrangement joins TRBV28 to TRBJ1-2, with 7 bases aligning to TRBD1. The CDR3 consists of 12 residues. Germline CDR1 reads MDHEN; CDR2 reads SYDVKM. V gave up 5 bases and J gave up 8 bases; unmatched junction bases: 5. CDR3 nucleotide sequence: TGTGCCAGCAGTCGACAGGGATGGGGCTACACCTTC. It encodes CASSRQGWGYTF.

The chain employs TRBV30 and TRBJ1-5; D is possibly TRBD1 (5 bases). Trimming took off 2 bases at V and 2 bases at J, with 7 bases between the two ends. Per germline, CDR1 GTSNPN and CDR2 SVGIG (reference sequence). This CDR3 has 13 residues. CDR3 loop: CAWSQGGNQPQHF. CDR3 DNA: TGTGCCTGGAGTCAGGGTGGCAATCAGCCCCAGCATTTT.

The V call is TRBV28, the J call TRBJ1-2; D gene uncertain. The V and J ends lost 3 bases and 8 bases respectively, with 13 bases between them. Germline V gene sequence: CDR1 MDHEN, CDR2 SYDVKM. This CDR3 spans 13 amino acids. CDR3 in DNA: TGTGCCAGCAGTTTGGTCGGGTTTGGGGGCTACACCTTC. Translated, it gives CASSLVGFGGYTF.

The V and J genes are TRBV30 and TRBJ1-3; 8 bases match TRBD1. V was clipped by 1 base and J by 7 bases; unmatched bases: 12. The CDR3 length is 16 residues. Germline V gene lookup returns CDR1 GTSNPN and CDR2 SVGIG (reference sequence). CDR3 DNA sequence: TGTGCCTGGAGTGAGCCTAGGGCAGGGGGCGCGAACACCATATATTTT. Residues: CAWSEPRAGGANTIYF.

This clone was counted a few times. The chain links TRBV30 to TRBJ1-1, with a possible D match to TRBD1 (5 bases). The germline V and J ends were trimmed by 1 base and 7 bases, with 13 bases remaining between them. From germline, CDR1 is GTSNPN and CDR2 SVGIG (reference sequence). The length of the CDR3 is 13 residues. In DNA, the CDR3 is TGTGCCTGGAGTGCAGGGAACTTCAATGAAGCTTTCTTT. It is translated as CAWSAGNFNEAFF.

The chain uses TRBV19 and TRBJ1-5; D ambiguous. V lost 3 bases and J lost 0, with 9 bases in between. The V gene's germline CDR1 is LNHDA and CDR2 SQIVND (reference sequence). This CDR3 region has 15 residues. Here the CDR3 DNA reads TGTGCCAGTAGTATGAGGAGGGATAGCAATCAGCCCCAGCATTTT. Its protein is CASSMRRDSNQPQHF.

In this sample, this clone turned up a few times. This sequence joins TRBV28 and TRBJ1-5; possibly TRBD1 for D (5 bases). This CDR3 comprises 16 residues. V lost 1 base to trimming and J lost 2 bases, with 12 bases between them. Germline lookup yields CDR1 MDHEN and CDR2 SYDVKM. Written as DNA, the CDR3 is TGTGCCAGCAGTTTATCAACCCCGGGGGGCAATCAGCCCCAGCATTTT. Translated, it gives CASSLSTPGGNQPQHF. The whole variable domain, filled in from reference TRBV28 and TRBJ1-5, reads DVKVTQSSRYLVKRTGEKVFLECVQDMDHENMFWYRQDPGLGLRLIYFSYDVKMKEKGDIPEGYSVSREKKERFSLILESASTNQTSMYLCASSLSTPGGNQPQHFGDGTRLSIL.

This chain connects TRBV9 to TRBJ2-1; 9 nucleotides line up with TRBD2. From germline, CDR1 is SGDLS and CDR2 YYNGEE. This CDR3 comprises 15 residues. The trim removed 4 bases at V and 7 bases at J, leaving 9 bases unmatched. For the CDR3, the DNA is TGTGCCAGCAGCCCAGGCGGGAGGGCCAGGAATGAGCAGTTCTTC. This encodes CASSPGGRARNEQFF.

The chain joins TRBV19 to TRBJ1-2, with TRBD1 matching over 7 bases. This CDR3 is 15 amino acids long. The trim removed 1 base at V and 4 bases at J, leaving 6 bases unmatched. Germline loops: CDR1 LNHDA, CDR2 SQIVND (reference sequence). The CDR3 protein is CASSIVTGDIYGYTF. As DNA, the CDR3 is TGTGCCAGTAGTATAGTCACAGGGGACATCTATGGCTACACCTTC.

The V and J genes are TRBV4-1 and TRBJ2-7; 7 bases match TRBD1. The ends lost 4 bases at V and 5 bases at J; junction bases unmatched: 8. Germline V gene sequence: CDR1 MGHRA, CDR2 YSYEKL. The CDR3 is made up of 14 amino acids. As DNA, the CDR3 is TGCGCCAGCAGCCCCCGACAGGGCTTGAACGAGCAGTACTTC. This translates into CASSPRQGLNEQYF.

In nucleotides, the CDR3 is TGTGCCAGTAGATGGCGGGGGACATACAATGAGCAGTTCTTC. It translates to CASRWRGTYNEQFF. The gene calls are TRBV19 and TRBJ2-1; possibly TRBD2 for D (7 bases). Germline CDR1 and CDR2: LNHDA and SQIVND (reference sequence). V was cut by 6 bases and J by 4 bases, with 13 bases left in between. The CDR3 extends over 14 amino acids.

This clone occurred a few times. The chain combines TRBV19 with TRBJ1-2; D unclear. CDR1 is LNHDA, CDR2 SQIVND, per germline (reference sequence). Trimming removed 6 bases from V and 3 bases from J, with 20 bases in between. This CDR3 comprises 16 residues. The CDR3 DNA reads TGTGCCAGTAGCCCGGCGAGGTTGAGGACTCACTATGGCTACACCTTC. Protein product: CASSPARLRTHYGYTF.

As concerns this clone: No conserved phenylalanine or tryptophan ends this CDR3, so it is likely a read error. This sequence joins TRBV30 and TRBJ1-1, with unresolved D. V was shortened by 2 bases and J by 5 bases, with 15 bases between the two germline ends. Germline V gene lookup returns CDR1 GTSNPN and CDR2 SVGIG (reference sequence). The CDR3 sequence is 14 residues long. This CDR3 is CAWSKISGTTEAFV. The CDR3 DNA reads TGTGCCTGGAGTAAGATCTCAGGAACAACTGAAGCTTTCGTT.

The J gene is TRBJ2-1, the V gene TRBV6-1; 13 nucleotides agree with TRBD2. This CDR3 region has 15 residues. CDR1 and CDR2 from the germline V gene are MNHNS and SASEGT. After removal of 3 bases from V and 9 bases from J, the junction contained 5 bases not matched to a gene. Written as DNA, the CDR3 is TGTGCCAGCAGTGACGTAACTAGCGGGAGGGGTGAGCAGTTCTTC. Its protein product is CASSDVTSGRGEQFF.

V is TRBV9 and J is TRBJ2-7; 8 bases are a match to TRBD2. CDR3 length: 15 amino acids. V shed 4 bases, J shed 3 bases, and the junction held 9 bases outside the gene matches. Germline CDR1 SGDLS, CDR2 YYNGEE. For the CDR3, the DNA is TGTGCCAGCAGCCAAAAAGCGGGGGCCCACTACGAGCAGTACTTC. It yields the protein CASSQKAGAHYEQYF.

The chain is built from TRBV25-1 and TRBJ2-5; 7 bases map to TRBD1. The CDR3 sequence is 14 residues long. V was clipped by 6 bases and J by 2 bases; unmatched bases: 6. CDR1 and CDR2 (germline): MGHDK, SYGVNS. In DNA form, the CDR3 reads TGTGCCAGCAGGACGGGACAGCTTCAAGAGACCCAGTACTTC. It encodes CASRTGQLQETQYF.

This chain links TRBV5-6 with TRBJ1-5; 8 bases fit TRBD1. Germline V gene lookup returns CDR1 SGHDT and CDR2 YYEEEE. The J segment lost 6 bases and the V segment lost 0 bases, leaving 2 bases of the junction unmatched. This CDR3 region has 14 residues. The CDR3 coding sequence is TGTGCCAGCAGCTTGGCAGGGGGCGGTCAGCCCCAGCATTTT. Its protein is CASSLAGGGQPQHF.

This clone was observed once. The CDR3, as DNA: TGCGCCAGCAGCCAAGATCTTGGAACCGCGGGTGAAGAGACCCAGTACTTC. It codes for CASSQDLGTAGEETQYF. The genes are TRBV4-1 and TRBJ2-5, with D perhaps matching TRBD2 (5 bases). Germline CDR1 and CDR2: MGHRA and YSYEKL. CDR3 length: 17 residues. The V gene lost 0 bases and the J gene lost 3 bases, with 17 bases spanning the gap.